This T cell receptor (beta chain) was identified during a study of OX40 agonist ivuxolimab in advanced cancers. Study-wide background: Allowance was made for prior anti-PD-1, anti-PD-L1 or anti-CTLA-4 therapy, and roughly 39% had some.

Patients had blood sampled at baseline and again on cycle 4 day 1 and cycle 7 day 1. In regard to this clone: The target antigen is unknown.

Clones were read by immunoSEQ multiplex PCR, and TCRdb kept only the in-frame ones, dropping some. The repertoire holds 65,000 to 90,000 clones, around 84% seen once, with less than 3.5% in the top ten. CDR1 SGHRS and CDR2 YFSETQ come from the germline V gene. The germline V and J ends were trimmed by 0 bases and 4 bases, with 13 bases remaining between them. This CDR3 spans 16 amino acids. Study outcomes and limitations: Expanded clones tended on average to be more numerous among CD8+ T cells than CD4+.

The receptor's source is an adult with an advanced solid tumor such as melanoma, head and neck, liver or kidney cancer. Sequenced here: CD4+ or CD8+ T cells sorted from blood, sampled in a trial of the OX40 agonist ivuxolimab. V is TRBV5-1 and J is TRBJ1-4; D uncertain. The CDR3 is CASSLAGVGNNEKLFF. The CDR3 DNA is TGCGCCAGCAGCTTGGCTGGGGTGGGGAATAATGAAAAACTGTTTTTT.